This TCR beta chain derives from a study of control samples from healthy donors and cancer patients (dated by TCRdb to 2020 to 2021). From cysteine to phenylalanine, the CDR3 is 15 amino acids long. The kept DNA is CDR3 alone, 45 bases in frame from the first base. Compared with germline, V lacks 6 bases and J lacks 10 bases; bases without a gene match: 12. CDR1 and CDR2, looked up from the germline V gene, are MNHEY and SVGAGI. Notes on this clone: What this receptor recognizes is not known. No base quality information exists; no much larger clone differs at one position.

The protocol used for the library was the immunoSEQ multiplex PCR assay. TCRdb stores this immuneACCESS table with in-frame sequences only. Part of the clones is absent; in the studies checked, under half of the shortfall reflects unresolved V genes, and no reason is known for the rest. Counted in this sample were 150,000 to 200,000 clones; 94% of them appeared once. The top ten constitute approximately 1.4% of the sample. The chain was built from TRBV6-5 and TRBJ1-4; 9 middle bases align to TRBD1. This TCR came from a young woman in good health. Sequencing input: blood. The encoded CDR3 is CASRPEWDRVGKLFF. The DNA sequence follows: TGTGCCAGCAGACCGGAGTGGGACAGGGTCGGAAAACTGTTTTTT.